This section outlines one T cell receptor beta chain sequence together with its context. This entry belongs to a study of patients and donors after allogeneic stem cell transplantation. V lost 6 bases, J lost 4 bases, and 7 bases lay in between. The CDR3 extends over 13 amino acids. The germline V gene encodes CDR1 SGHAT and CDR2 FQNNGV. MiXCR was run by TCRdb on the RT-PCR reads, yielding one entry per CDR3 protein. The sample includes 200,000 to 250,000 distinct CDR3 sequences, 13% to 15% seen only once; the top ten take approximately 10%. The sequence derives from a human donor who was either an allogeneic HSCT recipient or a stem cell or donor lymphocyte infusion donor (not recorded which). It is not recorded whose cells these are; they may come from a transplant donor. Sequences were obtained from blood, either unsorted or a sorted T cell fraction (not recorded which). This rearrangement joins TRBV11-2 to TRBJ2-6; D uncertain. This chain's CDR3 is CASRAIGANVLTF. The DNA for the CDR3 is TGTGCCAGCAGGGCAATCGGGGCCAACGTCCTGACTTTC.